This T cell receptor (beta chain) derives from a study of response to subunit inactivated influenza vaccine. Broader study findings: With each seasonal influenza vaccination, the authors suggested, few new T cells are recruited.

On this clonotype: Its target is unknown.

Per germline, CDR1 DFQATT and CDR2 SNEGSKA (reference sequence). The CDR3 spans 14 residues. Trimming cost V 6 bases and J 15 bases; bases outside gene matches: 20. TCRdb used MiXCR to reprocess the RT-PCR reads, holding one entry per CDR3 protein. The sample has 450,000 to 700,000 distinct CDR3 sequences, 14% seen once. The receptor comes from a man aged 45 to 65 who received an inactivated influenza vaccine. This chain joins TRBV20-1 and TRBJ2-1; 7 bases map to TRBD2. Sequencing was performed on PBMCs from blood, taken about 12 days after vaccination. Written as DNA, the CDR3 is TGCAGTGCCCCGTCCCGGGACTATACCTCTCGTCCGTTCTTC. This translates into CSAPSRDYTSRPFF.